The next 24 T cell receptor beta chains were all read from a single sample in a study of graft-versus-host responses after intestinal transplantation (dated by TCRdb to about 2021). The library relied on the immunoSEQ multiplex PCR assay. TCRdb limited this immuneACCESS table to in-frame rearrangements with V and J called. A share of clones is missing; checked studies link under half to unresolved V genes, and the rest is unexplained. Across this sample there are 70,000 to 75,000 clones, with 89% seen only once. The top ten constitute approximately 2.7% of the sample. The sample's time point label, in plain terms: cells obtained before transplantation from donor or recipient. These receptors lack a known antigen. The starting material was unstimulated CD8+ T cells sorted from spleen or lymph node cells, obtained before intestinal transplant. The receptors shown here come from a human donor who received an intestinal transplant.

V gene TRBV20-1 combines with J gene TRBJ2-7; a weak D match, TRBD2 (6 bases). Germline V CDR1 and CDR2: DFQATT, SNEGSKA (reference sequence). V lost 6 bases and J 4 bases, leaving 10 bases between the germline ends. This CDR3 is built from 11 residues. CDR3 in DNA: TGCAGTGCCCGGCGGGAATACGAGCAGTACTTC. This sequence encodes CSARREYEQYF.

J is TRBJ2-7 and V is TRBV4-1; D unresolved. The V end lost 1 base, the J end lost 7 bases, and 14 bases lay between the germline ends. There are 14 residues in the CDR3. Germline V lookup: CDR1 MGHRA, CDR2 YSYEKL. The CDR3 DNA sequence: TGCGCCAGCAGCCAAGGGTACCCCCACGGGGAGCAGTACTTC. Translating gives CASSQGYPHGEQYF.

J is TRBJ1-2 and V is TRBV11-2; 10 bases match TRBD1. Germline trimming cut 5 bases from V and 7 bases from J; bases unmatched to any gene: 16. The germline V gene encodes CDR1 SGHAT and CDR2 FQNNGV. The CDR3 totals 17 residues. CDR3 region: CASSLTIRDRGSGGYTF. CDR3 in DNA: TGTGCCAGCAGCCTTACGATCCGGGACAGGGGCTCAGGTGGCTACACCTTC.

The V call is TRBV29-1, the J call TRBJ2-1; 7 bases are shared with TRBD2. The CDR3 consists of 14 residues. J gave up 0 bases and V 8 bases, and 7 bases lay outside the gene matches. Germline V gene lookup returns CDR1 SQVTM and CDR2 ANQGSEA. DNA for the CDR3: TGCAGCTCTGGCGGCGGGAGCTCCTACAATGAGCAGTTCTTC. It translates to CSSGGGSSYNEQFF.

This clone was observed a single time. The CDR3 spells CASTLTWGGTDTQYF. CDR3 nucleotide sequence: TGTGCCAGCACCCTAACATGGGGGGGCACAGATACGCAGTATTTT. V gene TRBV6-6 combines with J gene TRBJ2-3; a weak D match, TRBD2 (6 bases). Trimming removed 7 bases at V and 1 base at J, with 15 bases between. The CDR3 loop spans 15 amino acids. The V gene's germline CDR1 is MNHNY and CDR2 SVGAGI (reference sequence).

The chain employs TRBV19 and TRBJ2-1; 8 positions match TRBD1. The V segment lost 5 bases and the J segment 6 bases; nucleotides outside the gene matches: 3. CDR3 length equals 13 residues. Germline loops: CDR1 LNHDA, CDR2 SQIVND (reference sequence). The CDR3 DNA sequence: TGTGCCAGTAGTCACGGACAGGGCAATGAGCAGTTCTTC. It encodes CASSHGQGNEQFF.

This sequence joins TRBV9 and TRBJ1-2, with D possibly TRBD1 on 6 matching bases. Germline CDR1 SGDLS, CDR2 YYNGEE. There are 14 residues in the CDR3. Trimming stripped 0 bases from V and 8 bases from J, with 14 bases between. CDR3: CASSVDDRGAGYTF. The CDR3 DNA sequence: TGTGCCAGCAGCGTAGACGATCGGGGGGCGGGCTACACCTTC.

This clone was seen only once. The genes are TRBV6-5 and TRBJ2-2; tentatively, D is TRBD1 (5 bases). This CDR3 region has 16 residues. CDR1 and CDR2 from the germline V gene are MNHEY and SVGAGI. Trimming removed 0 bases from V and 3 bases from J, with 11 bases in between. Written as DNA, the CDR3 is TGTGCCAGCAGTTACTCGCCAGGGCCCCACACCGGGGAGCTGTTTTTT. This translates into CASSYSPGPHTGELFF.

On this clone itself: The junction departs from the called germline gene at one end, perhaps through a read error. V gene TRBV10-3 combines with J gene TRBJ2-7, with D perhaps TRBD1 (8 bases). CDR3 length: 9 amino acids. Per germline, CDR1 ENHRY and CDR2 SYGVKD. The CDR3 DNA reads as TGTGCCATTCTACAGGGGGGGTGGTTC. Its protein product is CAILQGGWF.

V usage is TRBV7-6 and J usage is TRBJ1-5; tentative D call: TRBD1 (5 bases). Germline assignment: CDR1 SGHVS and CDR2 FNYEAQ. Trimming left V 5 bases short and J 10 bases short, with 12 bases between. The CDR3 covers 12 residues. The CDR3 nucleotides read TGTGCCAGCAGCCACCCTACAGGTCCCCAGCATTTT. It codes for CASSHPTGPQHF.

The chain couples TRBV5-6 to TRBJ1-2; D may be TRBD1 (5 bases). The V and J ends lost 3 bases and 4 bases respectively, with 19 bases between them. The CDR3 spans 16 residues. Germline CDR1 and CDR2: SGHDT and YYEEEE. The CDR3: CASSSLTETFSYGYTF. As DNA, the CDR3 is TGTGCCAGCAGCTCCCTGACAGAAACCTTTTCCTATGGCTACACCTTC.

This rearrangement joins TRBV4-1 to TRBJ1-1; D possibly corresponds to TRBD1 (6 bases). The CDR3 is 14 amino acids. Germline lookup yields CDR1 MGHRA and CDR2 YSYEKL. V lost 0 bases, J lost 4 bases, and 9 bases lay in between. The CDR3 DNA reads TGCGCCAGCAGCCAAGAGGGCAGGGGCACTGAAGCTTTCTTT. As protein: CASSQEGRGTEAFF.

The genes are TRBV6-5 and TRBJ2-7, with D possibly being TRBD1 (6 bases). Trimming stripped 2 bases from V and 2 bases from J, with 13 bases between. Germline loops: CDR1 MNHEY, CDR2 SVGAGI. The CDR3 spans 15 residues. The chain's CDR3 is CASSYQGTGTYEQYF. The CDR3 region has the DNA TGTGCCAGCAGTTACCAGGGTACAGGGACCTACGAGCAGTACTTC.

The chain joins TRBV7-9 to TRBJ2-7, with D perhaps matching TRBD1 (6 bases). The V and J ends lost 4 bases and 3 bases respectively, with 13 bases between them. CDR3 length: 14 amino acids. Germline assignment: CDR1 SEHNR and CDR2 FQNEAQ (reference sequence). In DNA, the CDR3 is TGTGCCAGCAGCTCTGCAGGGGCCTACTACGAGCAGTACTTC. The encoded protein is CASSSAGAYYEQYF.

CDR3 amino acids: CASSKGNGTTYEQYF. The DNA of the CDR3 is TGTGCCAGCAGCAAAGGAAACGGTACTACCTACGAGCAGTACTTC. This chain connects TRBV21-1 to TRBJ2-7; the D call in the table, TRBD2, was not verified against the DNA. TRBV21-1 is flagged as a pseudogene. The CDR3 has 15 residues.

The CDR3 nucleotides are TGCGCCAGCAGCCAGGAAATACCTAGCTCCTACGAGCAGTACTTC. Translation: CASSQEIPSSYEQYF. The V gene is TRBV4-1, the J gene TRBJ2-7; D ambiguous. The CDR3 has 15 residues. CDR1 MGHRA and CDR2 YSYEKL come from the germline V gene. V was shortened by 3 bases and J by 0 bases, with 12 bases between the two germline ends.

J is TRBJ1-1 and V is TRBV29-1; D might be TRBD1 (5 bases). This CDR3 has 11 amino acids. Per germline, CDR1 SQVTM and CDR2 ANQGSEA. The V gene lost 5 bases and the J gene lost 5 bases, with 9 bases spanning the gap. CDR3 in DNA: TGCAGCGTTTTCGGGGGGACTGAAGCTTTCTTT. Translating gives CSVFGGTEAFF.

This sequence joins TRBV10-2 and TRBJ2-5; D possibly corresponds to TRBD1 (5 bases). Trimming took 6 bases from V and 0 from J, leaving 8 bases between them. Germline V gene data show CDR1 as WSHSY and CDR2 as SAAADI. This CDR3 is 13 amino acids long. CDR3 sequence reads: CASRTEYQETQYF. CDR3 DNA: TGCGCCAGCAGGACAGAGTACCAAGAGACCCAGTACTTC.

The rearrangement joins TRBV27 to TRBJ2-7, with D possibly matching TRBD1 (6 bases). The V end lost 3 bases, the J end lost 2 bases, and 14 bases lay between the germline ends. CDR3 size: 15 residues. Germline V lookup: CDR1 MNHEY, CDR2 SMNVEV (reference sequence). CDR3 bases: TGTGCCAGCAGTTTTTCCGGGACAAGGACCTACGAGCAGTACTTC. Translated, it gives CASSFSGTRTYEQYF.

CDR3 loop: CASSRTSGGLETQYF. The CDR3 DNA reads TGTGCCAGCAGTCGGACTAGCGGGGGGCTAGAGACCCAGTACTTC. The J gene is TRBJ2-5, the V gene TRBV6-5, with 14 bases lining up with TRBD2. CDR3 length: 15 amino acids. CDR1 is MNHEY, CDR2 SVGAGI, per germline. V dropped 5 bases and J dropped 4; count of bases not matched to a gene: 3.

The chain couples TRBV20-1 to TRBJ1-1; D is unresolved. CDR3 size: 10 residues. The V gene's germline CDR1 is DFQATT and CDR2 SNEGSKA (reference sequence). Trimming removed 6 bases at V and 6 bases at J, with 8 bases between. The CDR3 DNA reads TGCAGTGCCCTAGTGGCTGAAGCTTTCTTT. This encodes CSALVAEAFF.

The chain joins TRBV28 to TRBJ2-7; weak D call: TRBD2 (5 bases). Germline CDR1 and CDR2: MDHEN and SYDVKM. This CDR3 contains 14 residues. Trimming shortened V by 5 bases and J by 3 bases, and 14 bases separated the two germline ends. Here the CDR3 DNA reads TGTGCCAGCAGTGCAGGAGGCGAGTACTACGAGCAGTACTTC. Its protein product is CASSAGGEYYEQYF.

The genes are TRBV15 and TRBJ2-6; tentatively, D is TRBD1 (6 bases). CDR3 size: 17 residues. The germline V gene has CDR1 LNHNV and CDR2 YYDKDF (reference sequence). Deletions cut 1 base from V and 0 bases from J, with 10 bases between. CDR3 amino acids: CATSRGQANSGANVLTF. The CDR3, as DNA: TGTGCCACCAGCAGAGGACAGGCAAACTCTGGGGCCAACGTCCTGACTTTC.

This sequence joins TRBV28 and TRBJ2-3; 8 bases line up with TRBD1. The V gene end was trimmed by 5 bases and the J gene end by 2 bases; junction bases not matched to a gene: 6. Germline CDR1 and CDR2: MDHEN and SYDVKM. CDR3 size: 15 residues. CDR3 bases: TGTGCCAGCAGTCCGGACAGGGACCTCACAGATACGCAGTATTTT. Its translation is CASSPDRDLTDTQYF.